This is a list of T cell receptor beta chains from one sample in a study of post-analysis software for immune sequencing data. TCRdb recomputed calls from the PCR reads with MiXCR, one row per CDR3 protein. The sample lists 150,000 to 200,000 distinct CDR3 sequences, under 40% occurring once. The specimen was blood, collected after autologous hematopoietic stem cell transplantation. The source of these receptors is a girl between 10 and 17 years old with multiple sclerosis. Each CDR3 is given with its conserved first and last residue. D genes are given only for firm matches. The size entry is marked missing in some rows and otherwise reads once, few, many or a size class.

>-|TRBD1|TRBV11-2|TRBJ2-3
CASSLGTGSADTQYF
TGTGCCAGCAGCTTAGGGACAGGGAGTGCGGATACGCAGTATTTT
>-|TRBD2|TRBV4-2|TRBJ2-7
CASSLALLARVPNEQYF
TGTGCCAGCAGCCTCGCACTACTAGCGAGGGTTCCCAATGAGCAGTACTTC
>-|TRBD1|TRBV28|TRBJ1-2
CASRRDRDTYGYTF
TGTGCCAGCAGGAGAGACAGGGATACCTATGGCTACACCTTC
>many|TRBD1|TRBV7-9|TRBJ1-2
CASSSGTGIGGYTF
TGTGCCAGCAGCTCTGGGACAGGGATCGGCGGCTACACCTTC
>-|TRBD1|TRBV4-1|TRBJ2-7
CASSAGTADYEQYF
TGCGCCAGCAGCGCCGGGACAGCGGACTACGAGCAGTACTTC
>many|-|TRBV5-1|TRBJ2-1
CASSPALGVAENYNEQFF
TGCGCCAGCAGCCCCGCCCTAGGGGTTGCGGAGAACTACAATGAGCAGTTCTTC
>few|TRBD1|TRBV7-2|TRBJ2-5
CASSLGGQGGETQYF
TGTGCCAGCAGCTTAGGGGGACAGGGAGGAGAGACCCAGTACTTC
>many|-|TRBV4-3|TRBJ2-1
CASTQVAESSYNEQFF
TGCGCCAGCACCCAAGTGGCGGAAAGCTCCTACAATGAGCAGTTCTTC
>-|-|TRBV12-3/TRBV12-4|TRBJ2-7
CASSFAGREQYF
TGTGCCAGCAGTTTTGCCGGACGGGAGCAGTACTTC
>-|TRBD1|TRBV12-3/TRBV12-4|TRBJ1-5
CASSGTGGDQSQHF
TGTGCCAGCAGTGGGACAGGGGGCGATCAGTCCCAGCATTTT
>-|-|TRBV20-1|TRBJ2-2
CSARDPDRRGTGELFF
TGCAGTGCTAGAGATCCGGACAGGAGGGGCACCGGGGAGCTGTTTTTT
>-|-|TRBV7-8|TRBJ1-2
CASAGWGRSYGYTF
TGTGCCAGCGCGGGCTGGGGAAGGAGCTATGGCTACACCTTC
>-|-|TRBV3-1|TRBJ2-6
CASTPDGQSGANVLTF
TGTGCCAGCACCCCTGATGGACAGTCTGGGGCCAACGTCCTGACTTTC
>-|TRBD2|TRBV10-3|TRBJ2-5
CAISKSGDHQETQYF
TGTGCCATCAGTAAGAGCGGGGACCACCAAGAGACCCAGTACTTC
>many|TRBD2|TRBV7-2|TRBJ2-3
CASSIIAGGPRDTQYF
TGTGCCAGCAGCATCATAGCGGGAGGGCCCCGGGATACGCAGTATTTT
>-|TRBD2|TRBV29-1|TRBJ2-1
CSVESPISGSHNEQFF
TGCAGCGTTGAAAGCCCGATAAGCGGGAGTCACAATGAGCAGTTCTTC
>-|-|TRBV5-5|TRBJ2-5
CASSLRTRETQYF
TGTGCCAGCAGCTTACGGACACGGGAGACCCAGTACTTC
>few|TRBD2|TRBV4-3|TRBJ2-1
CASSQGLAGGKGQFF
TGCGCCAGCAGCCAAGGACTAGCGGGGGGGAAAGGGCAGTTCTTC
>-|-|TRBV30|TRBJ1-2
CAWSVNSLNYGYTF
TGTGCCTGGAGTGTAAACAGCCTTAACTATGGCTACACCTTC
>-|TRBD2|TRBV6-2/TRBV6-3|TRBJ2-7
CASSPRWPGLAGRYEQYF
TGTGCCAGCAGTCCCCGGTGGCCCGGACTAGCGGGCCGCTACGAGCAGTACTTC
>-|-|TRBV28|TRBJ2-7
CAGSLRGVYEQYF
TGTGCCGGCAGTTTACGAGGGGTCTACGAGCAGTACTTC
>few|-|TRBV20-1|TRBJ1-1
CSARAGNLNTEAFF
TGCAGTGCTAGAGCGGGAAACTTGAACACTGAAGCTTTCTTT
>-|-|TRBV5-6|TRBJ2-3
CASRRDSTDTQYF
TGTGCCAGCAGGCGGGACAGCACAGATACGCAGTATTTT
>few|TRBD2|TRBV6-1|TRBJ2-3
CASRGRTSGSGTDTQYF
TGTGCCAGCAGGGGACGGACTAGCGGGAGTGGTACAGATACGCAGTATTTT
>-|-|TRBV10-3|TRBJ1-2
CATKNLREYGYTF
TGTGCCACCAAAAACCTCCGGGAGTATGGCTACACCTTC
>-|-|TRBV5-1|TRBJ2-7
CASSLVPTNTYEQYF
TGCGCCAGCAGCTTGGTGCCGACAAACACCTACGAGCAGTACTTC
>-|TRBD2|TRBV7-2|TRBJ2-7
CASSTLLAGGYEQYF
TGTGCCAGCAGCACCCTACTAGCGGGAGGCTACGAGCAGTACTTC
>-|-|TRBV5-1|TRBJ2-5
CASSSLGRGETQYF
TGCGCCAGCAGCTCACTGGGAAGGGGTGAGACCCAGTACTTC
>-|TRBD1|TRBV12-3/TRBV12-4|TRBJ1-2
CASSRMGTGNYGYTF
TGTGCCAGCAGCCGCATGGGGACAGGGAACTATGGCTACACCTTC
>-|TRBD1|TRBV12-3/TRBV12-4|TRBJ1-1
CASSPRQGWGGTEAFF
TGTGCCAGCAGCCCCAGACAGGGCTGGGGGGGCACTGAAGCTTTCTTT
>few|-|TRBV29-1|TRBJ1-4
CSVDLGRGEKLFF
TGCAGCGTTGACTTGGGGAGAGGAGAAAAACTGTTTTTT
>-|-|TRBV7-8|TRBJ2-7
CASSLSASYERYF
TGTGCCAGCAGCTTAAGTGCCTCCTACGAGCGGTACTTC
>-|TRBD2|TRBV12-3/TRBV12-4|TRBJ2-4
CASSPPTSGGREQYF
TGTGCCAGCAGTCCGCCGACTAGCGGGGGGAGGGAGCAGTACTTC
>few|-|TRBV13|TRBJ2-5
CASSLGARGETQYF
TGTGCCAGCAGCTTAGGGGCCAGAGGAGAGACCCAGTACTTC
>-|-|TRBV12-3/TRBV12-4|TRBJ1-1
CASTPRGTGTEAFF
TGTGCCAGCACCCCACGGGGGACGGGCACTGAAGCTTTCTTT
>-|-|TRBV29-1|TRBJ1-2
CSVRDNGGYTF
TGCAGCGTTCGCGACAACGGAGGCTACACCTTC
>many|-|TRBV7-9|TRBJ2-6
CASSLEVGANVLTF
TGTGCCAGCAGCTTAGAAGTTGGGGCCAACGTCCTGACTTTC
>-|-|TRBV29-1|TRBJ2-7
CSVGPTGSYEQYF
TGCAGCGTCGGGCCGACAGGATCCTACGAGCAGTACTTC
>-|TRBD1|TRBV10-3|TRBJ1-1
CAIKTGPGGNTEAFF
TGTGCCATCAAGACAGGGCCCGGAGGGAACACTGAAGCTTTCTTT